This entry lists 18 T cell receptor beta chains sequenced from one sample in a study of T cell responses to AZD1222 COVID-19 vaccine. Libraries were prepared by immunoSEQ multiplex PCR; TCRdb keeps only in-frame clonotypes and omits some of them. The profile shows 30,000 to 40,000 clones, around 87% of them singletons. The input for sequencing was peripheral blood, taken 28 days after the second AZD1222 dose. The receptors were gathered from an adult who received the AZD1222 COVID-19 vaccine.

The sample holds one count of this clone. This chain connects TRBV5-1 to TRBJ1-3; D call uncertain. Looked up from germline, CDR1 is SGHRS and CDR2 is YFSETQ. The V and J ends lost 4 bases and 0 bases respectively, with 11 bases between them. CDR3 length: 15 residues. The CDR3 DNA follows: TGCGCCAGCAGCCAGCTAGGGATCTCTGGAAACACCATATATTTT. Translating it yields CASSQLGISGNTIYF.

The rearrangement uses TRBV9 and TRBJ1-2; 8 bases fit TRBD1. The CDR3 extends over 14 amino acids. Per germline, CDR1 SGDLS and CDR2 YYNGEE. V lost 0 bases to trimming and J lost 7 bases; unmatched junction nucleotides: 5. CDR3 in DNA: TGTGCCAGCAGCGTAGCGGCAGGGGGCTTTGGCTACACCTTC. Amino acids: CASSVAAGGFGYTF.

V and J are TRBV6-2 or TRBV6-3 and TRBJ2-7, with D perhaps matching TRBD1 (5 bases). The CDR3 consists of 13 residues. The germline V and J ends were trimmed by 2 bases and 5 bases, with 10 bases remaining between them. Germline CDR1 and CDR2: MNHEY and SVGEGT. The DNA of the CDR3 is TGTGCCAGCAGTTACCCAGGGTCGAACGAGCAGTACTTC. This encodes CASSYPGSNEQYF.

The gene calls are TRBV11-1 and TRBJ2-1; 10 nucleotides match TRBD1. CDR1 is SGHAT and CDR2 is FQDESV in the germline V gene (reference sequence). After removal of 5 bases from V and 14 bases from J, the junction contained 6 bases not matched to a gene. The CDR3 sequence is 12 residues long. The CDR3 DNA reads as TGTGCCAGCAGCAACGACAGGGGGCAGGAGTTCTTC. It translates to CASSNDRGQEFF.

V and J are TRBV10-2 and TRBJ2-1; 10 nucleotides align to TRBD1. Germline CDR1 WSHSY, CDR2 SAAADI. This CDR3 is built from 16 residues. J lost 6 bases, V lost 4 bases, and 9 bases had no gene match. CDR3 DNA: TGCGCCAGCAGTGGACCAGGGACAGGGGTCGGCAATGAGCAGTTCTTC. Its translation: CASSGPGTGVGNEQFF.

The genes are TRBV7-9 and TRBJ2-7; the D call may be TRBD1 or TRBD2 (5 bases each). Germline V gene lookup returns CDR1 SEHNR and CDR2 FQNEAQ (reference sequence). The V and J ends lost 4 bases and 7 bases respectively, with 17 bases between them. The CDR3 contains 14 residues. Written as DNA, the CDR3 is TGTGCCAGCAGCTCCCGGGACCCCGCTAGGGAGCAGTACTTC. Encoded protein: CASSSRDPAREQYF.

The V and J genes are TRBV18 and TRBJ2-1; TRBD1 matches at 9 bases. Trimming took 2 bases from V and 9 from J; bases not matched to a gene: 11. Germline CDR1 reads KGHSH; CDR2 reads LQKENI. The length of the CDR3 is 16 residues. The CDR3 region has the DNA TGTGCCAGCTCACCAGGCGGGACAGGGAGGGATAGTGAGCAGTTCTTC. Translating gives CASSPGGTGRDSEQFF.

This chain uses TRBV11-3 with TRBJ2-1; TRBD2 aligns across 9 bases. V trimming: 6 bases; J trimming: 6 bases; junction bases outside the gene matches: 18. The CDR3 extends over 18 amino acids. The V gene's germline CDR1 is SGHNT and CDR2 YENEEA. The CDR3 DNA sequence: TGTGCCAGCAGTCAGATCAGGCGGGGGGGGCGAAGAGGCAATGAGCAGTTCTTC. Its translation is CASSQIRRGGRRGNEQFF.

The chain uses TRBV19 and TRBJ2-3; 7 bases are a match to TRBD1. Per germline, CDR1 LNHDA and CDR2 SQIVND (reference sequence). V lost 10 bases and J lost 1; bases outside the gene matches: 5. The CDR3 is made up of 13 amino acids. The CDR3 protein is CATKGAGTDTQYF. CDR3 bases: TGTGCCACCAAGGGGGCTGGCACAGATACGCAGTATTTT.

The chain employs TRBV29-1 and TRBJ2-5; a weak D match, TRBD1 (6 bases). Germline V CDR1 and CDR2: SQVTM, ANQGSEA. CDR3 size: 14 residues. V shed 5 bases and J shed 4 bases, with 17 bases lying between them. Here the CDR3 reads CSVRGQGIGETQYF. The CDR3 DNA is TGCAGCGTTCGAGGGCAGGGGATCGGAGAGACCCAGTACTTC. The variable domain in full, completed from reference TRBV29-1 and TRBJ2-5, reads SAVISQKPSRDICQRGTSLTIQCQVDSQVTMMFWYRQQPGQSLTLIATANQGSEATYESGFVIDKFPISRPNLTFSTLTVSNMSPEDSSIYLCSVRGQGIGETQYFGPGTRLLVL.

V usage is TRBV6-5 and J usage is TRBJ2-7; 10 positions agree with TRBD2. The CDR3 totals 15 residues. After removal of 0 bases from V and 2 bases from J, the junction contained 1 base not matched to a gene. CDR1 and CDR2 from the germline V gene are MNHEY and SVGAGI. The CDR3 spells CASSYSTSGAYEQYF. The CDR3, as DNA: TGTGCCAGCAGTTACTCTACTAGCGGGGCCTACGAGCAGTACTTC.

V and J are TRBV7-6 and TRBJ2-7; D tentatively fits TRBD1 or TRBD2 (7 bases each). In germline, CDR1 is SGHVS, CDR2 FNYEAQ. This CDR3 is 16 amino acids long. V shed 5 bases and J shed 1 base, with 18 bases lying between them. CDR3 protein: CASSPSLRGGSYEQYF. CDR3 nucleotide sequence: TGTGCCAGCAGCCCTTCCCTCAGGGGGGGGTCCTACGAGCAGTACTTC.

The chain recombines TRBV19 with TRBJ2-7; 11 bases match TRBD1. J gave up 5 bases and V 3 bases, and 9 bases lay outside the gene matches. The CDR3 spans 16 residues. Germline values: CDR1 LNHDA, CDR2 SQIVND (reference sequence). The CDR3 DNA sequence: TGTGCCAGTAGTATCGGGGCAGGACAGGGGGCCCACGAGCAGTACTTC. It translates to CASSIGAGQGAHEQYF.

The rearrangement uses TRBV20-1 and TRBJ1-1; D gene unclear. V gave up 1 base and J gave up 3 bases, with 3 bases separating them. The CDR3 is made up of 11 amino acids. The V gene's germline CDR1 is DFQATT and CDR2 SNEGSKA (reference sequence). The CDR3 coding sequence is TGCAGTGCTAGAGGGGACACTGAAGCTTTCTTT. Translation: CSARGDTEAFF.

A word on this clone: One end of the junction fails to match germline, which may point to a read error. This chain connects TRBV30 to TRBJ2-1, with TRBD1 matching 7 bases. CDR1 GTSNPN and CDR2 SVGIG come from the germline V gene (reference sequence). This CDR3 has 12 amino acids. The CDR3 reads CAWSEGAAGIIF. As DNA, the CDR3 is TGTGCCTGGAGTGAGGGGGCGGCAGGGATAATCTTC.

The chain combines TRBV7-6 with TRBJ2-1; 8 positions agree with TRBD2. The CDR3 has 16 residues. Per the germline V gene, CDR1 is SGHVS and CDR2 is FNYEAQ. V was pared by 4 bases and J by 4 bases, with 9 bases of the junction left unmatched. The CDR3 sequence is CASSSLRGGTYNEQFF. The CDR3 DNA reads TGTGCCAGCAGCTCGCTTCGGGGGGGGACTTACAATGAGCAGTTCTTC.

J is TRBJ1-6 and V is TRBV6-5; no clear D gene. The ends were cut back, 8 bases at V and 10 bases at J, with 12 bases in the middle. Germline V gives CDR1 MNHEY, CDR2 SVGAGI. CDR3 length equals 12 residues. In DNA, the CDR3 is TGTGCCAGCGCGTTACGGGGATCACCCCTCCACTTT. This sequence encodes CASALRGSPLHF.

This chain connects TRBV29-1 to TRBJ2-5; a possible D gene is TRBD1 (6 bases). V lost 5 bases and J 0 bases, leaving 28 bases between the germline ends. There are 19 residues in the CDR3. CDR1 and CDR2 (germline): SQVTM, ANQGSEA. CDR3 loop: CSVSGSASFTGPNQETQYF. The CDR3 region has the DNA TGCAGCGTTAGTGGGTCCGCATCGTTTACAGGGCCGAACCAAGAGACCCAGTACTTC.